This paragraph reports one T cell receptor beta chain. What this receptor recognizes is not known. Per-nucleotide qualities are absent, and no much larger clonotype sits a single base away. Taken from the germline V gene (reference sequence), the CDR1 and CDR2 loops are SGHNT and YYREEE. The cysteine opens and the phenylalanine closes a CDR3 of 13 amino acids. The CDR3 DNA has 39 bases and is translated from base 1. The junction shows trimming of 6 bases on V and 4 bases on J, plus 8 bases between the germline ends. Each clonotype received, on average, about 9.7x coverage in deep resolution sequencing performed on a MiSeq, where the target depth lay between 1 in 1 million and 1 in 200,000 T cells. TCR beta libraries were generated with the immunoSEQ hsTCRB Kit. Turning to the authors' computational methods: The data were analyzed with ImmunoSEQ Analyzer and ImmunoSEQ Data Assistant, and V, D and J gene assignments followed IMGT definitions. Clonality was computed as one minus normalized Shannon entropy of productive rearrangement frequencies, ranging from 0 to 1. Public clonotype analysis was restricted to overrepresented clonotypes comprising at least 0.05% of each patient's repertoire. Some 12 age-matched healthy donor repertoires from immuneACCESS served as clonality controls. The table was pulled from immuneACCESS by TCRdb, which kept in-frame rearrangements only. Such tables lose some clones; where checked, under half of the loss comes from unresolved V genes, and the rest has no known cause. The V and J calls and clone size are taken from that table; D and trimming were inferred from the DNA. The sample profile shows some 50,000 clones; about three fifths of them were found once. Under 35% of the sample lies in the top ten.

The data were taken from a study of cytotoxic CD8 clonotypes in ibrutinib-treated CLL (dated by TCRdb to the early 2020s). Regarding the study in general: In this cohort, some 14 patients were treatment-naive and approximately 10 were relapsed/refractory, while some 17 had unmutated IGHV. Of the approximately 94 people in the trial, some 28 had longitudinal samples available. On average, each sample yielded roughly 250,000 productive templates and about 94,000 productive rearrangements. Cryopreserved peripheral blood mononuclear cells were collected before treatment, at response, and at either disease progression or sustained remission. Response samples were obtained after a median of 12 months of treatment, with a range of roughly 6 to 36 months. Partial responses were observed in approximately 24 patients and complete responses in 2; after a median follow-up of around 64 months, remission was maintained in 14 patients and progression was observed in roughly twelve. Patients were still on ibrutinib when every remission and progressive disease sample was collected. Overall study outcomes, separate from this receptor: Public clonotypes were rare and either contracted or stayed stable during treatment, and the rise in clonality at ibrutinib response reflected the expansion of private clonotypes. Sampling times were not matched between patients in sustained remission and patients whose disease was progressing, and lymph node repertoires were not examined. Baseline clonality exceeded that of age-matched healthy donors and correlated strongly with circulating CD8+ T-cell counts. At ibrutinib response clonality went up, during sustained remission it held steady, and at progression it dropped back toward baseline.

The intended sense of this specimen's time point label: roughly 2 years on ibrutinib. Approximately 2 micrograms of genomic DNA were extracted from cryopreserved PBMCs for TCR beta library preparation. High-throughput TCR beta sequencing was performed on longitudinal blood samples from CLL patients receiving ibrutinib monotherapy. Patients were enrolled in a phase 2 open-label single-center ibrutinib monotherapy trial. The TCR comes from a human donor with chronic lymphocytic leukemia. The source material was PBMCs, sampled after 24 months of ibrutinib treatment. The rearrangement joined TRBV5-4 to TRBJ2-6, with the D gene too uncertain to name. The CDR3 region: CASKAAGANVLTF. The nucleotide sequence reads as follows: TGTGCCAGCAAGGCCGCCGGGGCCAACGTCCTGACTTTC.